This TCR beta chain was sequenced during a study of glioma-infiltrating T cells. Whole-study findings and limits: Tissue and blood shared very few CDR3 sequences.

J lost 2 bases, V lost 4 bases, and 5 bases had no gene match. Germline V gene lookup returns CDR1 SGHRS and CDR2 YFSETQ. This CDR3 has 16 residues. The iRepertoire nested amplicon-rescue multiplex PCR amplified TCR alpha and beta CDR3s from RNA. Tissue mRNA or PBMC total RNA, roughly 100-400 ng, went into one-step reverse transcription and amplification. Using its own MiXCR run on the multiplex PCR reads, TCRdb lists one record per CDR3 protein. Of approximately 140,000 distinct CDR3 sequences in the sample, about 22% were seen once. This clonotype showed up just a few times. Its target is not known. The chain recombines TRBV5-1 with TRBJ2-3; 12 bases map to TRBD2. This clonotype was sampled from a human donor with low-grade glioma or glioblastoma, undergoing nonglioma brain surgery, or in good health (not recorded which). Sequenced input: glioma tissue, nonneoplastic brain tissue, or PBMCs (not recorded which). This chain's CDR3 is CASSPRLAGATDTQYF. CDR3 coding DNA: TGCGCCAGCAGCCCAAGACTAGCGGGGGCCACAGATACGCAGTATTTT.